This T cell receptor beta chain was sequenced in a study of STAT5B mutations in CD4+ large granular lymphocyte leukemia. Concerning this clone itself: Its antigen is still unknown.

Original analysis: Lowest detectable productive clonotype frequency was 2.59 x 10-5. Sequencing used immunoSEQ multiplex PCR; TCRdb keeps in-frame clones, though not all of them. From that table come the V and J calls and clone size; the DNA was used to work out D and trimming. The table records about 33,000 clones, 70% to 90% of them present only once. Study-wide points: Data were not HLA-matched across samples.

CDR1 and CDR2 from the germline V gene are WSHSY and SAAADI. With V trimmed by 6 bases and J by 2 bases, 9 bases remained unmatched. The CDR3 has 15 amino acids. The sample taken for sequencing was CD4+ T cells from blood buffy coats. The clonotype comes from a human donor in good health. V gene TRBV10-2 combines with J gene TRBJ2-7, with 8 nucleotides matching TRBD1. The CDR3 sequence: CASSLGQGDTYEQYF. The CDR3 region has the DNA TGCGCCAGCAGCCTCGGACAGGGCGACACCTACGAGCAGTACTTC.